This TCR beta chain derives from a study of T cells in Graves' hyperthyroidism and ophthalmopathy. General study results and limits: In simple terms, a model built on 13 V-J features told ophthalmopathy apart from stable hyperthyroidism.

The TCR beta CDR3 regions underwent amplification using RNA transcripts as the source. HTBI primers were used for first-round RT-PCR of the TCR CDR3. TCRdb used MiXCR to reprocess the multiplex PCR reads, holding one entry per CDR3 protein. The sample includes roughly 200,000 distinct CDR3 sequences, about 17% seen only once; the top ten take 44%. A word on this clonotype: Its antigen remains unknown.

Sequenced material: blood. The clonotype originates from a man between 40 and 49 years old with Graves' hyperthyroidism.

The CDR3 coding sequence is TGCGCCAGCAGCCCCGGGATCTCCGCAGGGAATGAGCAGTTCTTC. This gives the protein CASSPGISAGNEQFF. V and J are TRBV4-3 and TRBJ2-1; possibly TRBD1 or TRBD2 for D (5 bases each). Trimming took off 4 bases at V and 7 bases at J, with 17 bases between the two ends. The germline gives CDR1 LGHNA, CDR2 YSLEER. The CDR3 totals 15 residues.